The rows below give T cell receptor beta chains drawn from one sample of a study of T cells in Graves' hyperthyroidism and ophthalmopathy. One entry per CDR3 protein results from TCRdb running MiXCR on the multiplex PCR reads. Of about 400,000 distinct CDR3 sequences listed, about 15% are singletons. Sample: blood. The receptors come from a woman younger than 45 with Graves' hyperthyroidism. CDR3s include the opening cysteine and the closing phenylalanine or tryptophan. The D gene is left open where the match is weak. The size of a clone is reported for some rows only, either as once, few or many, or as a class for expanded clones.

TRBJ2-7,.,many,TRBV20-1,TGCAGTGCTAACCCCCAAGCCCTTCGGGTCGAGCAGTACTTC,CSANPQALRVEQYF
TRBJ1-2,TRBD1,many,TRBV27,TGTGCCAGCAGTTTAGGACAGGGGCCTGGGTATGGCTACACCTTC,CASSLGQGPGYGYTF
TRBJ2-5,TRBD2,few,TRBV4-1,TGCGCCAGCAGCCAGTCGGCGGGAGGGCTAGGAGAGACCCAGTACTTC,CASSQSAGGLGETQYF
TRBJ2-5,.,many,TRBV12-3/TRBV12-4,TGTGCCAGCAGTTTGTTAGGCAGGTTAGAGACCCAGTACTTC,CASSLLGRLETQYF
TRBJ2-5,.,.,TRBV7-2,TGTGCCAGCAGCCCCTATGGGACCCAGTACTTC,CASSPYGTQYF
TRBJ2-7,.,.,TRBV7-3,TGTGCCAGCAGCTTAAAAGGGGGTCTCGAGCAGTACTTC,CASSLKGGLEQYF
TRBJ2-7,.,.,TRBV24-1,TGTGCCACCAGTAAGGATGGGGTATCCTACGAGCAGTACTTC,CATSKDGVSYEQYF
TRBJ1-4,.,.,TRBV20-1,TGCAGTGCTAGAGATTTTTTCTCTTCAAAGGACAGAGACAATGAAAAACTGTTTTTT,CSARDFFSSKDRDNEKLFF
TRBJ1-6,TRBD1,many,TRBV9,TGTGCCAGCAGTCAGACAGGGTGGAATTCACCCCTCCACTTT,CASSQTGWNSPLHF
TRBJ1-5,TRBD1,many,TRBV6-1,TGTGCCAGCAGTCGGACAGGGCTAAAACCCAATCAGCCCCAGCATTTT,CASSRTGLKPNQPQHF
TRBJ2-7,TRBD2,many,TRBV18,TGTGCCAGCTCACCACCGCTAGCGGGAGCCTACGAGCAGTACTTC,CASSPPLAGAYEQYF
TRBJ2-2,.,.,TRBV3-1,TGTGCCAGCAGCCCCCTCCGAGGGAAGCGGGAGCTGTTTTTT,CASSPLRGKRELFF
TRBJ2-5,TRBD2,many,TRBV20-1,TGCAGTGCTAGTTCTTCTAGCGGGGGGGGGACAGAGACCCAGTACTTC,CSASSSSGGGTETQYF
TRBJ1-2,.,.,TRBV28,TGTGCCACCGCAGGCTCCTATGGCTACACCTTC,CATAGSYGYTF
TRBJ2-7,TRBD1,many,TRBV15,TGTGCCACCAGCAGGGAGACAGGGGGCCTTGGCGAGCAGTACTTC,CATSRETGGLGEQYF
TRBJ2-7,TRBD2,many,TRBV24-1,TGTGCCACCAGTGATTCTAGCGGGAGGACCTACGAGCAGTACTTC,CATSDSSGRTYEQYF
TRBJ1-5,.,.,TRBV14,TGTGCCAGCAGCCAAGATTTGGGTAGGCCCCAGCATTTT,CASSQDLGRPQHF
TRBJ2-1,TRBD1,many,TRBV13,TGTGCCAGCAGCACCTACCCGGGACAGGGACATGAGCAGTTCTTC,CASSTYPGQGHEQFF
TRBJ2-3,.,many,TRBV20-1,TGCAGTGAGGTTGTAGTAGATACGCAGTATTTT,CSEVVVDTQYF
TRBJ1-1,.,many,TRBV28,TGTGCCAGCGGGAAGGACATACAGAACACTGAAGCTTTCTTT,CASGKDIQNTEAFF
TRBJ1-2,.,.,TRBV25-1,TGTGCCAGCAGTCACACAGATCCGGAGGTCTATGGCTACACCTTC,CASSHTDPEVYGYTF
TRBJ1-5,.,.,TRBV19,TGTGCCAGTAGTGAAACATCTCATAGCAATCAGCCCCAGCATTTT,CASSETSHSNQPQHF
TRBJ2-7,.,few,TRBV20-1,TGCAGTGCTAGGCATCAACAGGGCTCCCTCGAGCAGTACTTC,CSARHQQGSLEQYF
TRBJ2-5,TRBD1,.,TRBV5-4,TGTGCCAGCAGCTTACCCGGGACAGGGCAAGAGACCCAGTACTTC,CASSLPGTGQETQYF
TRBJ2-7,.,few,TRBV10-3,TGTGCCATCAACTGGGACCGAGCCGACGAGCAGTACTTC,CAINWDRADEQYF
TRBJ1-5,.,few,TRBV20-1,TGCAGCGGGATCCCAAGTAGCAATCAGCCCCAGCATTTT,CSGIPSSNQPQHF
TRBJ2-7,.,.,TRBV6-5,TGTGCCAGCAGTTATGGGCCAGCGTTTCCATACGAGCAGTACTTC,CASSYGPAFPYEQYF
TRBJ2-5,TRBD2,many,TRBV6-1,TGTGCCAGCAGTCCTACTAGCGGGACCAAGGGGACCCAGTACTTC,CASSPTSGTKGTQYF
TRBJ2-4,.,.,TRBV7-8,TGTGCCAGCAGCCCAACCGGGGCCTCACTAGCCAAAAACATTCAGTACTTC,CASSPTGASLAKNIQYF
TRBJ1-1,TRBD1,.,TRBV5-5,TGTGCCAGCAGACGATCCGGGACAGACAACACTGAAGCTTTCTTT,CASRRSGTDNTEAFF